These T cell receptor beta chains were read from a single sample in a study of STAT5B mutations in CD4+ large granular lymphocyte leukemia. The protocol was immunoSEQ multiplex PCR, while the TCRdb copy is restricted to in-frame clones and leaves out a portion. The repertoire holds thousands of clones, with just under 90% as singletons. Sequenced sample: PBMCs. The receptors come from a woman in her seventies with CD4+ T-cell large granular lymphocyte leukemia. Both conserved end residues are part of each CDR3. Each record gives: CDR3 length, clone size, D gene, V gene, J gene, CDR3 DNA, CDR3 protein. A D gene is named only where the DNA matches it firmly. Clone size is stated in some rows and not others, as once, few, many or a class when expanded.

16	.	TRBD1	TRBV5-1	TRBJ1-1	TGCGCCAGCAGCTTGGAGCCGACAGGGTCGGGGACTGAAGCTTTCTTT	CASSLEPTGSGTEAFF
13	.	.	TRBV27	TRBJ2-3	TGTGCCAGCGGGCCCCGGGACACAGATACGCAGTATTTT	CASGPRDTDTQYF
17	.	.	TRBV9	TRBJ2-1	TGTGCCAGCAGCGTAGACGCCGGGGGAAGTTTCTACAATGAGCAGTTCTTC	CASSVDAGGSFYNEQFF
14	.	.	TRBV2	TRBJ1-6	TGTGCCAGCAGCTTACAGGGTAATAATTCACCCCTCCACTTT	CASSLQGNNSPLHF
14	.	.	TRBV4-1	TRBJ1-2	TGCGCCAGCAGCCATCCGGGACGAAAAGTCGGCTACACCTTC	CASSHPGRKVGYTF
14	.	.	TRBV19	TRBJ1-6	TGTGCCAGTAACGACAAATCCTATAATTCACCCCTCCACTTT	CASNDKSYNSPLHF
14	.	.	TRBV5-1	TRBJ1-1	TGCGCCAGCAGCTTTCAACAGGGGAACACTGAAGCTTTCTTT	CASSFQQGNTEAFF
16	.	.	TRBV5-1	TRBJ2-3	TGCGCCAGCAGCTTGGGAGGGCTACCCGACCTTTATACGCAGTATTTT	CASSLGGLPDLYTQYF
14	.	.	TRBV10-3	TRBJ1-3	TGTGCCATCAGTCCCCCGGGACCTGGAAACACCATATATTTT	CAISPPGPGNTIYF
19	.	TRBD2	TRBV15	TRBJ2-7	TGTGCCACCAGCAGAGATCGGGGACTAGCGGGCCAAAGTCCCTACGAGCAGTACTTC	CATSRDRGLAGQSPYEQYF
15	.	.	TRBV27	TRBJ1-3	TGTGCCAGCAGCGCGCGGGGGCTGGGGGGAAACACCATATATTTT	CASSARGLGGNTIYF
13	few	.	TRBV2	TRBJ1-1	TGTGCCAGCAAGGGTAAATCGAACACTGAAGCTTTCTTT	CASKGKSNTEAFF
11	.	TRBD1	TRBV7-4	TRBJ1-2	TGTGCCAGACAGGGGCACTATGGCTACACCTTC	CARQGHYGYTF
11	.	.	TRBV20-1	TRBJ2-5	TGCAGTGCTAGAGTTGGGGAGACCCAGTACTTC	CSARVGETQYF
14	.	.	TRBV19	TRBJ1-6	TGTGCCAGTAGCCCGGCCACAGGGACGTCACCCCTCCACTTT	CASSPATGTSPLHF
15	.	.	TRBV7-3	TRBJ2-3	TGTGCCAGCAGCCGCGGGTCGTCTAGCACAGATACGCAGTATTTT	CASSRGSSSTDTQYF
16	.	.	TRBV7-9	TRBJ2-3	TGTGCCAGCAGCTTCCTTTTTGGGGCAAACACAGATACGCAGTATTTT	CASSFLFGANTDTQYF
13	.	.	TRBV19	TRBJ2-5	TGTGCCAGTAGTACAACAGCGCTAGAGACCCAGTACTTC	CASSTTALETQYF
15	.	.	TRBV14	TRBJ1-1	TGTGCCAGCAGCCAAGATCAAACGGTTTTTGCTGAAGCTTTCTTT	CASSQDQTVFAEAFF
14	.	TRBD1	TRBV5-1	TRBJ2-2	TGCGCCAGCAGCGAGCAGGGGGCCACCGGGGAGCTGTTTTTT	CASSEQGATGELFF